This T cell receptor (beta chain) was recovered during a study of liver allograft versus peripheral blood T cells. Study in general: The authors compared T cell receptor repertoires in transplanted livers with recipients' peripheral blood repertoires. Study observations and caveats: Intragraft T cell receptor repertoires of liver allografts were reported to differ from peripheral blood repertoires.

TCRdb redid the calling of the reads with MiXCR, one entry per CDR3 protein. The data show 7,000 to 9,500 distinct CDR3 sequences, with more than 15% seen just once and 4.6% held by the top ten. CDR1 is KGHSH, CDR2 LQKENI, per germline. The CDR3 loop spans 16 amino acids. The ends lost 3 bases at V and 5 bases at J; junction bases unmatched: 13. This clonotype counts as medium-sized (0.01 to 0.1%). What it binds is unknown. The rearrangement uses TRBV18 and TRBJ2-7; 7 bases map to TRBD2. This TCR derives from a human patient who had a liver transplant. Some T cells may be transferred from the graft donor. The CDR3 coding sequence is TGTGCCAGCTCACCGTTCCGGGCGGGGGAGTGGAACGAGCAGTACTTC. Translating gives CASSPFRAGEWNEQYF.